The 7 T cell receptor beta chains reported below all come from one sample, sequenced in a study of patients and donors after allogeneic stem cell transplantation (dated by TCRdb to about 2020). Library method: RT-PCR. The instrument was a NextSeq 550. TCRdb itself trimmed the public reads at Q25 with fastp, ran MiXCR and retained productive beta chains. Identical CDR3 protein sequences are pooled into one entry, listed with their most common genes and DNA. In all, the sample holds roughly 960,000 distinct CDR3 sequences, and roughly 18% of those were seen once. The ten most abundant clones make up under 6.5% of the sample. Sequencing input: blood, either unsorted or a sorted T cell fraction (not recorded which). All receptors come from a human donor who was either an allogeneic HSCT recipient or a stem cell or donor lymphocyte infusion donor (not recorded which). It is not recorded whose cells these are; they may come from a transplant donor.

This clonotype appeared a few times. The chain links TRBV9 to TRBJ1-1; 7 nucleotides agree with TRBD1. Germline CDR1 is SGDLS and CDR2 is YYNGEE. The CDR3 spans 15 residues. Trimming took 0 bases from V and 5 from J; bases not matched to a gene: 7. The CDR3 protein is CASSVEVGGRTEAFF. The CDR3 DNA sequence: TGTGCCAGCAGCGTAGAGGTAGGGGGCAGGACTGAAGCTTTCTTT.

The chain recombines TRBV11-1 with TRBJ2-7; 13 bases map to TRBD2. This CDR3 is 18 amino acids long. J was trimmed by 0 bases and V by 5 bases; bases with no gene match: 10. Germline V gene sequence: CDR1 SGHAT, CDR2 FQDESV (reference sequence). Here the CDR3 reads CASSVGLAGTSSSYEQYF. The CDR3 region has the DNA TGTGCCAGCAGCGTGGGACTAGCGGGAACTTCTTCCTCCTACGAGCAGTACTTC.

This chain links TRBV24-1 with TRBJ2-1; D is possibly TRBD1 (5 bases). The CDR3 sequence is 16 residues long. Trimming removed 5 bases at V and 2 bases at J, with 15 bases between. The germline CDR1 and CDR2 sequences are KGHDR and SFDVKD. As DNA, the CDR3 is TGTGCCACCAGTGGGGCAGGGTCCCCCCCCTACAATGAGCAGTTCTTC. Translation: CATSGAGSPPYNEQFF.

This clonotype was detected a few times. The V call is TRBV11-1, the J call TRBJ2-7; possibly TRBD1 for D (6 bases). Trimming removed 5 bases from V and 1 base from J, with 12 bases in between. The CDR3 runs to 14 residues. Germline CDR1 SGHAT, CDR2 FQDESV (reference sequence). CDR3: CASSRSGQSYEQYF. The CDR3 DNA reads TGTGCCAGCAGCCGATCTGGACAGTCCTACGAGCAGTACTTC.

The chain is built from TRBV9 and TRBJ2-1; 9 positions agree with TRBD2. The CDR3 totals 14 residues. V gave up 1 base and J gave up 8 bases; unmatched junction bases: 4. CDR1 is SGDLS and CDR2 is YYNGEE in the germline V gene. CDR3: CASSVSGRSYEQFF. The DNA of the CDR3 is TGTGCCAGCAGCGTAAGCGGGAGGAGTTATGAGCAGTTCTTC.

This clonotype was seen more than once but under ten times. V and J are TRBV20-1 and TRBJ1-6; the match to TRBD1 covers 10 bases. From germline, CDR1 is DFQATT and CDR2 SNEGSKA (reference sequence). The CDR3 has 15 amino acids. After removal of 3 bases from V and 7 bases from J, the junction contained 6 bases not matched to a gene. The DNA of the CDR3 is TGCAGTGCTAGGATGGGACAGGGGCGGAATTCACCCCTCCACTTT. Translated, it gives CSARMGQGRNSPLHF.

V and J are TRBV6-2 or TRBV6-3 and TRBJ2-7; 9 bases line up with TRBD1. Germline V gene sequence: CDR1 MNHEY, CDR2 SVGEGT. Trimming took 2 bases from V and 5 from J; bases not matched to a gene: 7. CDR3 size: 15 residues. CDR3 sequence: CASSYAGTGNHEQYF. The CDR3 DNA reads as TGTGCCAGCAGTTACGCCGGGACAGGGAACCACGAGCAGTACTTC.